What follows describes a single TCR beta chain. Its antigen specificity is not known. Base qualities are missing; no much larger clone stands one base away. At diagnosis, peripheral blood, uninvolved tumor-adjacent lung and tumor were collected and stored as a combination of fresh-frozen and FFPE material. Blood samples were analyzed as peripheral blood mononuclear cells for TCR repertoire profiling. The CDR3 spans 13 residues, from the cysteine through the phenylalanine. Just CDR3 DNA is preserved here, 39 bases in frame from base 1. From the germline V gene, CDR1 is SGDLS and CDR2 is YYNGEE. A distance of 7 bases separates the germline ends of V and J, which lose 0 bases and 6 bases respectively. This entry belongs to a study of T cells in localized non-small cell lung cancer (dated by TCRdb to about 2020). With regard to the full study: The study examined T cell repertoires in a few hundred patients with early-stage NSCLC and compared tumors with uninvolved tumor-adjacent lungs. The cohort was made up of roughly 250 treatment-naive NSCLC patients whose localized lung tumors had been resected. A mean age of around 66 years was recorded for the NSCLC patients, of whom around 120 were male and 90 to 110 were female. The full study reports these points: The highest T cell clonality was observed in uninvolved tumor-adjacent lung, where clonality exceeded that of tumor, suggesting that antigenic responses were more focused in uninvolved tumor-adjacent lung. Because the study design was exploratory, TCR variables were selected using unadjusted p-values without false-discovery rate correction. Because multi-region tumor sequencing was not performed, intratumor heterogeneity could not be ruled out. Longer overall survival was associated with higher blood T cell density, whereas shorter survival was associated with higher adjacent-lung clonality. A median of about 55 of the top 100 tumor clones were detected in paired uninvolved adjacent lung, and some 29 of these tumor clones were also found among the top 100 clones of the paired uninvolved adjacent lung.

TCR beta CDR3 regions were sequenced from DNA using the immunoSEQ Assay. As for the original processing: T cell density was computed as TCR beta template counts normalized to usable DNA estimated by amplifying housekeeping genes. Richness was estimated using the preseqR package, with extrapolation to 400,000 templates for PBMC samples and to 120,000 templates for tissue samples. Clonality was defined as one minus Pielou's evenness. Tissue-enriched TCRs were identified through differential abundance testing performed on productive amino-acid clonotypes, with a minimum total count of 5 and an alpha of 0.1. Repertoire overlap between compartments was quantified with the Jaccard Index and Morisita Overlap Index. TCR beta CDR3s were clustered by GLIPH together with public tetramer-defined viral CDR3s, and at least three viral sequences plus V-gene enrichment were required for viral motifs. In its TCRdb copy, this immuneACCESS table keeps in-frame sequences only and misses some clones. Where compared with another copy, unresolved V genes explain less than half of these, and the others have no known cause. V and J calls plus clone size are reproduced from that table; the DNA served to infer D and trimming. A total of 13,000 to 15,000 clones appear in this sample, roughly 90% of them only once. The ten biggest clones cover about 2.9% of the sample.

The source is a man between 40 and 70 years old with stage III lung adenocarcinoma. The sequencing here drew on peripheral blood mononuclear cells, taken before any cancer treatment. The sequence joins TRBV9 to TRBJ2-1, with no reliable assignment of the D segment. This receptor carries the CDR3 CASSVADSNEQFF. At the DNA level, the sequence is TGTGCCAGCAGCGTAGCAGATTCCAATGAGCAGTTCTTC.